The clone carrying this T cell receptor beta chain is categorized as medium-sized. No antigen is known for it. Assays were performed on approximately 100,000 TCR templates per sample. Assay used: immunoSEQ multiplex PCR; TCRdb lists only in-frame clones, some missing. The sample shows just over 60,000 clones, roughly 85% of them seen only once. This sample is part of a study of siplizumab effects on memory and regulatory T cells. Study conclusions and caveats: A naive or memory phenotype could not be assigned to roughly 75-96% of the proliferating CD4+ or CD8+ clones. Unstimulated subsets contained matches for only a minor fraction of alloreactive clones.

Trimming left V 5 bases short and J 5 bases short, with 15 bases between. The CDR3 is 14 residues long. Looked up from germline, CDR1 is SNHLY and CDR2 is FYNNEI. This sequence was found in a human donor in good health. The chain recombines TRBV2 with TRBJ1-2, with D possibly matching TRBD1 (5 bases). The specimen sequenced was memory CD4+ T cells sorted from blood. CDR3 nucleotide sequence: TGTGCCAGCAGTCGACCAGGGACCATTTATGGCTACACCTTC. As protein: CASSRPGTIYGYTF. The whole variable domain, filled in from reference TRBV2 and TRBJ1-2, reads EPEVTQTPSHQVTQMGQEVILRCVPISNHLYFYWYRQILGQKVEFLVSFYNNEISEKSEIFDDQFSVERPDGSNFTLKIRSTKLEDSAMYFCASSRPGTIYGYTFGSGTRLTVV.